This T cell receptor (beta chain) was found in a study of beta chain features in type 1 diabetes. Findings and caveats of the study: A moderate, significant TCRB CDR3 shortening appeared in type 1 diabetes across four CD4+ subsets. Naive, central memory and regulatory TCRB repertoires appeared more similar among patients than healthy donors. VDJ junctions from type 1 diabetes patients carried fewer insertions and larger deletions.

Every sorted population was more than 95% pure. The authors reverse transcribed all of the isolated RNA, so sequencing captured expressed TCRB transcripts. Using immunoSEQ multiplex PCR, the repertoire was profiled, and TCRdb retains in-frame clones only, with some absent. The sample has over 120,000 clones, roughly a tenth seen once. This clone has just a few counts. What it recognizes is unknown. The clonotype comes from a man younger than 30 in good health. Material for sequencing was naive CD4+ T cells from blood.

The CDR3 here is CASSLVGAGSYEQYF. CDR3 DNA sequence: TGTGCCAGCAGCTTAGTGGGGGCTGGGTCCTACGAGCAGTACTTC. This chain links TRBV7-6 with TRBJ2-7, with D maybe TRBD1 (6 bases). The CDR3 is 15 residues long. Germline V gene lookup returns CDR1 SGHVS and CDR2 FNYEAQ. The V end was cut by 1 base, the J end by 1 base, with 11 bases between.